The 27 T cell receptor beta chains presented below share a single source sample, sequenced in a study of control samples from healthy donors and cancer patients (dated by TCRdb to 2018 to 2021). The library came from the immunoSEQ multiplex PCR assay. Held by TCRdb, this immuneACCESS table contains in-frame sequences only and omits some clones. Under half of the omission traces to an unresolved V gene where checked; the cause of the rest is unknown. The sample table records tens of thousands of clones; 85% to 95% of these occur just once. The leading ten clones occupy 20% to 30% of the sample. The sequenced sample consisted of PBMCs. These receptors were obtained from a woman in her fifties or sixties with head and neck cancer.

The chain recombines TRBV5-6 with TRBJ2-6; D is unclear. The CDR3 length is 15 residues. V was cut by 2 bases and J by 0 bases, with 6 bases left in between. The germline V gene encodes CDR1 SGHDT and CDR2 YYEEEE. In DNA, the CDR3 is TGTGCCAGCAGCTTAGGGATCTCTGGGGCCAACGTCCTGACTTTC. It is translated as CASSLGISGANVLTF.

J is TRBJ2-2 and V is TRBV4-3, with D tentatively TRBD2 (5 bases). Trimming shortened V by 4 bases and J by 0 bases, and 18 bases separated the two germline ends. Germline V lookup: CDR1 LGHNA, CDR2 YSLEER. The CDR3 is 18 amino acids. CDR3 coding DNA: TGCGCCAGCAGCCCGCGGGTGGCGGTGAGTTCGAACACCGGGGAGCTGTTTTTT. Amino acids: CASSPRVAVSSNTGELFF.

The chain links TRBV19 to TRBJ2-3, with 12 bases aligning to TRBD2. The CDR3 spans 16 residues. V gave up 3 bases and J gave up 5 bases; unmatched junction bases: 6. Germline CDR1 reads LNHDA; CDR2 reads SQIVND (reference sequence). The DNA of the CDR3 is TGTGCCAGTAGTATTGGACTAGCGGGACCTGAAGATACGCAGTATTTT. Its protein is CASSIGLAGPEDTQYF.

The V call is TRBV19, the J call TRBJ1-5; D perhaps matches TRBD1 (6 bases). Trimming shortened V by 3 bases and J by 7 bases, and 13 bases separated the two germline ends. Looked up from germline, CDR1 is LNHDA and CDR2 is SQIVND (reference sequence). This CDR3 region has 14 residues. The CDR3 bases are TGTGCCAGTAGTATCGGCAGGGGAGACCAGCCCCAGCATTTT. It codes for CASSIGRGDQPQHF. Combining the CDR3 with reference TRBV19 and TRBJ1-5 gives the whole variable domain DGGITQSPKYLFRKEGQNVTLSCEQNLNHDAMYWYRQDPGQGLRLIYYSQIVNDFQKGDIAEGYSVSREKKESFPLTVTSAQKNPTAFYLCASSIGRGDQPQHFGDGTRLSIL.

V gene TRBV7-2 combines with J gene TRBJ1-5; D gene unclear. CDR1 is SGHTA, CDR2 FQGNSA, per germline. This CDR3 is 12 amino acids long. V gave up 3 bases and J gave up 3 bases, with 3 bases separating them. The CDR3 sequence: CASSLNNQPQHF. For the CDR3, the DNA is TGTGCCAGCAGCTTGAACAATCAGCCCCAGCATTTT.

This clone showed up just a few times. The chain carries TRBV24-1 and TRBJ2-3; D not resolved. Germline assignment: CDR1 KGHDR and CDR2 SFDVKD. Trimming shortened V by 4 bases and J by 0 bases, and 13 bases separated the two germline ends. This CDR3 region has 16 residues. As DNA, the CDR3 is TGTGCCACCAGTGACCTCCTGGGCGCGAGCACAGATACGCAGTATTTT. Translation: CATSDLLGASTDTQYF.

The genes are TRBV7-9 and TRBJ2-1; TRBD1 aligns across 9 bases. The V gene end was trimmed by 1 base and the J gene end by 7 bases; junction bases not matched to a gene: 8. This CDR3 is 16 amino acids long. CDR1 and CDR2 from the germline V gene are SEHNR and FQNEAQ (reference sequence). The CDR3 spells CASSLVGTGWSNEQFF. As DNA, the CDR3 is TGTGCCAGCAGCTTAGTGGGGACAGGGTGGTCGAATGAGCAGTTCTTC.

The chain uses TRBV11-3 and TRBJ2-3; TRBD2 agrees at 15 bases. This CDR3 region has 16 residues. Germline lookup yields CDR1 SGHNT and CDR2 YENEEA. V lost 5 bases and J lost 3; bases outside the gene matches: 3. The CDR3 DNA reads as TGTGCCAGCAGCCAAGGGACTAGCGGGAGGACAGATACGCAGTATTTT. This sequence encodes CASSQGTSGRTDTQYF.

The rearrangement joins TRBV4-3 to TRBJ2-6; D is perhaps TRBD1 (5 bases). The CDR3 is 16 amino acids. Trimming cost V 0 bases and J 0 bases, with 6 bases left between them. Germline CDR1 reads LGHNA; CDR2 reads YSLEER. In DNA, the CDR3 is TGCGCCAGCAGCCAAGAAGGGGTCTCTGGGGCCAACGTCCTGACTTTC. Its translation is CASSQEGVSGANVLTF.

This chain links TRBV28 with TRBJ1-5; TRBD1 matches at 8 bases. Looked up from germline, CDR1 is MDHEN and CDR2 is SYDVKM. The CDR3 is made up of 14 amino acids. The V segment lost 2 bases and the J segment 7 bases; nucleotides outside the gene matches: 4. The CDR3 DNA follows: TGTGCCAGCAGTTTACGGACAGGGATACAGCCCCAGCATTTT. This translates into CASSLRTGIQPQHF.

V usage is TRBV5-1 and J usage is TRBJ1-1, with TRBD1 as a possible D gene (6 bases). V was clipped by 0 bases and J by 8 bases, with 8 bases between them. Germline V gene lookup returns CDR1 SGHRS and CDR2 YFSETQ. The CDR3 contains 12 residues. CDR3 in DNA: TGCGCCAGCAGCTTGGACGGGACAGAAGCTTTCTTT. Amino acids: CASSLDGTEAFF.

The rearrangement uses TRBV5-1 and TRBJ1-4; D remains unclear. The CDR3 is made up of 13 amino acids. CDR1 and CDR2 (germline): SGHRS, YFSETQ. V was shortened by 0 bases and J by 2 bases, with 2 bases between the two germline ends. CDR3 DNA sequence: TGCGCCAGCAGCTTGGCCACTAATGAAAAACTGTTTTTT. Protein: CASSLATNEKLFF.

V gene TRBV28 combines with J gene TRBJ2-3, with no clear D. Germline V lookup: CDR1 MDHEN, CDR2 SYDVKM. This CDR3 has 13 residues. V was shortened by 3 bases and J by 4 bases, with 8 bases between the two germline ends. CDR3 amino acids: CASSFDSPDTQYF. As DNA, the CDR3 is TGTGCCAGCAGTTTTGATAGTCCAGATACGCAGTATTTT.

The rearrangement joins TRBV19 to TRBJ1-2, with D possibly TRBD1 on 6 matching bases. The CDR3 loop spans 12 amino acids. The germline CDR1 and CDR2 sequences are LNHDA and SQIVND (reference sequence). Trimming stripped 10 bases from V and 3 bases from J, with 12 bases between. CDR3: CATAEGDYGYTF. The CDR3 region has the DNA TGTGCCACCGCCGAGGGGGACTATGGCTACACCTTC.

CDR3 amino acids: CASSYGRGYEQYF. The CDR3 DNA reads TGTGCCAGCAGTTACGGCAGGGGATACGAGCAGTACTTC. The rearrangement links TRBV6-2 or TRBV6-3 to TRBJ2-7, with D tentatively TRBD1 (6 bases). V lost 2 bases and J 4 bases, leaving 9 bases between the germline ends. Germline CDR1 and CDR2: MNHEY and SVGEGT. The CDR3 has 13 amino acids.

This chain connects TRBV6-1 to TRBJ1-2, with 8 bases that match TRBD1. CDR1 is MNHNS and CDR2 is SASEGT in the germline V gene. The CDR3 runs to 15 residues. The junction had 5 bases not matched to a gene; V was cut back by 0 bases and J by 5 bases. The CDR3 coding sequence is TGTGCCAGCAGTGAAGCGACAGGGGCCGGGTATGGCTACACCTTC. Amino acid sequence: CASSEATGAGYGYTF.

The chain employs TRBV30 and TRBJ1-1, with TRBD1 matching over 11 bases. The CDR3 contains 14 residues. Germline V gene data show CDR1 as GTSNPN and CDR2 as SVGIG (reference sequence). The V gene end was trimmed by 0 bases and the J gene end by 11 bases; junction bases not matched to a gene: 8. In DNA, the CDR3 is TGTGCCTGGAGTGTACGGAGGACAGGGGGCTATGCTTTCTTT. This translates into CAWSVRRTGGYAFF. The whole variable domain, filled in from reference TRBV30 and TRBJ1-1, reads SQTIHQWPATLVQPVGSPLSLECTVEGTSNPNLYWYRQAAGRGLQLLFYSVGIGQISSEVPQNLSASRPQDRQFILSSKKLLLSDSGFYLCAWSVRRTGGYAFFGQGTRLTVV.

The V and J genes are TRBV2 and TRBJ2-2, with a tentative D call TRBD1 (7 bases). Trimming removed 10 bases from V and 4 bases from J, with 22 bases in between. CDR1 and CDR2 from the germline V gene are SNHLY and FYNNEI. The CDR3 sequence is 16 residues long. The chain's CDR3 is CATTAFRQGGTGELFF. In DNA, the CDR3 is TGTGCCACCACTGCTTTTAGACAGGGAGGCACCGGGGAGCTGTTTTTT. Full variable domain (missing parts from reference TRBV2 and TRBJ2-2): EPEVTQTPSHQVTQMGQEVILRCVPISNHLYFYWYRQILGQKVEFLVSFYNNEISEKSEIFDDQFSVERPDGSNFTLKIRSTKLEDSAMYFCATTAFRQGGTGELFFGEGSRLTVL.

The V gene is TRBV6-1, the J gene TRBJ2-7, with D unresolved. V lost 1 base to trimming and J lost 2 bases, with 9 bases between them. In germline, CDR1 is MNHNS, CDR2 SASEGT. The CDR3 loop spans 14 amino acids. The CDR3 protein is CASSEGASPYEQYF. CDR3 DNA: TGTGCCAGCAGTGAAGGAGCCAGCCCCTACGAGCAGTACTTC.

This clone came up once. The rearrangement uses TRBV7-8 and TRBJ2-2, with 10 bases lining up with TRBD1. V lost 5 bases, J lost 4 bases, and 4 bases stayed unmatched. Germline CDR1 is SGHVS and CDR2 is FQNEAQ. The CDR3 runs 15 residues. CDR3 in amino acids: CASSPDRGRTGELFF. DNA of the CDR3: TGTGCCAGCAGCCCAGACAGGGGGCGCACCGGGGAGCTGTTTTTT.

The CDR3 region has the DNA TGTGCCAGCAGCCTCTCCGCCTCTTCCCTATACAATGAGCAGTTCTTC. Residues: CASSLSASSLYNEQFF. This rearrangement joins TRBV9 to TRBJ2-1; D is uncertain. The V gene's germline CDR1 is SGDLS and CDR2 YYNGEE. Trimming cost V 4 bases and J 4 bases, with 18 bases left between them. The CDR3 consists of 16 residues. The full variable domain, its missing parts supplied by reference TRBV9 and TRBJ2-1, is DSGVTQTPKHLITATGQRVTLRCSPRSGDLSVYWYQQSLDQGLQFLIQYYNGEERAKGNILERFSAQQFPDLHSELNLSSLELGDSALYFCASSLSASSLYNEQFFGPGTRLTVL.

The J gene is TRBJ1-2, the V gene TRBV19, with D perhaps matching TRBD1 (5 bases). Germline values: CDR1 LNHDA, CDR2 SQIVND (reference sequence). Between the trimmed V and J ends, which lost 7 bases and 6 bases, there was a span of 6 bases. The CDR3 is 10 amino acids. CDR3 protein: CASTGNGYTF. The CDR3 DNA is TGTGCCAGTACAGGGAATGGCTACACCTTC.

The chain combines TRBV7-6 with TRBJ2-2; D may be TRBD1 or TRBD2 (5 bases each). This CDR3 region has 16 residues. V dropped 4 bases and J dropped 2 bases, with 14 bases sitting between them. Germline V gene lookup returns CDR1 SGHVS and CDR2 FNYEAQ. CDR3 bases: TGTGCCAGCAGCTCCGGACCCGGGACCAACACCGGGGAGCTGTTTTTT. Amino acids: CASSSGPGTNTGELFF.

V and J are TRBV24-1 and TRBJ2-2; unclear D gene. CDR1 is KGHDR, CDR2 SFDVKD, per germline. V was trimmed by 2 bases and J by 3 bases, leaving 12 bases between them. This CDR3 contains 16 residues. The CDR3 protein is CATSDYGEKDTGELFF. The CDR3 DNA follows: TGTGCCACCAGTGATTATGGGGAAAAGGACACCGGGGAGCTGTTTTTT.

The chain combines TRBV20-1 with TRBJ1-1; TRBD1 is a possible D gene (6 bases). Trimming removed 3 bases from V and 0 bases from J, with 8 bases in between. CDR1 DFQATT and CDR2 SNEGSKA come from the germline V gene (reference sequence). The CDR3 runs to 13 residues. The CDR3 reads CSASTGLNTEAFF. The CDR3 DNA sequence: TGCAGTGCTAGTACAGGGTTGAACACTGAAGCTTTCTTT.

The genes are TRBV28 and TRBJ1-6; TRBD1 matches 8 bases. The CDR3 loop spans 14 amino acids. J was trimmed by 7 bases and V by 4 bases; bases with no gene match: 3. Germline V lookup: CDR1 MDHEN, CDR2 SYDVKM. The CDR3 reads CASSSDRVNSPLHF. The CDR3 coding sequence is TGTGCCAGCAGTTCGGACAGGGTAAATTCACCCCTCCACTTT.

This chain uses TRBV4-1 with TRBJ2-7; perhaps TRBD2 as D (6 bases). The CDR3 is 16 amino acids. V was shortened by 1 base and J by 0 bases, with 13 bases between the two germline ends. Germline V lookup: CDR1 MGHRA, CDR2 YSYEKL. The CDR3 here is CASSQVIGGPSYEQYF. The CDR3 DNA reads as TGCGCCAGCAGCCAAGTCATCGGGGGTCCCTCCTACGAGCAGTACTTC.